A selection of T cell receptor beta chains follows, all from one sample in a study of beta chain features in type 1 diabetes. Profiled with immunoSEQ multiplex PCR; TCRdb holds only in-frame clones, not every one. The data contain more than 25,000 clones, 50% to 65% of them seen just once; the ten biggest clones take up under 1.5%. Sequenced: Tregs from blood. The receptors come from a woman aged 18 to 35 with type 1 diabetes. The conserved cysteine and the conserved F or W are not part of the CDR3 here. The order of the fields is V gene, J gene, CDR3 protein.

TRBV19	TRBJ2-7	ASSLPSGSIYEQY
TRBV7-2	TRBJ1-5	ASSPGTDTRQAINQPQH
TRBV5-1	TRBJ1-1	ASKGKGPARDTEAF
TRBV18	TRBJ1-1	ASTIDRGMNTEAF
TRBV28	TRBJ2-3	ASSPLGATDTQY
TRBV6-1	TRBJ1-5	ASSEQGLAQH
TRBV5-1	TRBJ2-2	ASRGIQNTGKLF
TRBV5-1	TRBJ2-3	ASAYTGPDTQY
TRBV2	TRBJ1-5	ASMGTNNQPQH
TRBV7-2	TRBJ2-7	ASSFIAGTLYEQY
TRBV5-1	TRBJ1-6	ASSLQSRGSSYNSPLH
TRBV6-1	TRBJ2-6	ASSERPGLSSGANVLT
TRBV6-5	TRBJ1-1	ASSYGQGRVYTEAF
TRBV7-8	TRBJ2-5	ASSLDPSSGTQY
TRBV7-2	TRBJ2-1	ASTPRGPTYNEQF
TRBV18	TRBJ1-2	ASSPLIGAEDYYGYT
TRBV19	TRBJ2-1	ASSIGPREQF
TRBV7-9	TRBJ1-4	ASSIRQGNEKLF
TRBV30	TRBJ2-2	AWIGGARTGELF
TRBV6-1	TRBJ1-5	ASRRPDKPHQPQH
TRBV5-1	TRBJ2-5	ASSGGQGRKTQY
TRBV11-1	TRBJ1-2	ASSQRGLDGYT
TRBV7-3	TRBJ2-5	ASSLAGVGETQY
TRBV14	TRBJ2-4	ASSQPGRGGKNIQY
TRBV7-9	TRBJ2-3	ASSLGARSTDTQY
TRBV28	TRBJ2-3	ASSLLSGSADTQY
TRBV6-5	TRBJ2-7	ASSYSSVYEQY
TRBV18	TRBJ2-1	ASSPNREFYNEQF
TRBV7-9	TRBJ1-2	ASSLGGQGFGYT
TRBV11-2	TRBJ2-7	ASSFLGLADYEQY
TRBV9	TRBJ2-1	ASSVVSVTGEQF
TRBV7-2	TRBJ2-7	ASSRTAVVTYEQY
TRBV2	TRBJ1-1	ASTQRDRLNTEAF
TRBV27	TRBJ1-5	ASSTTRDQPQH
TRBV5-6	TRBJ2-5	ASSPDRVGGETQY
TRBV5-4	TRBJ2-1	ASSVSTSGKYNEQF
TRBV10-2	TRBJ2-5	ASSGRGKETQY
TRBV29-1	TRBJ2-1	SVVSRRYNEQF
TRBV2	TRBJ2-4	ASRSEGRKGGNIQY
TRBV9	TRBJ1-2	ASSESGREGYT
TRBV29-1	TRBJ2-1	SVEDLGWASGRNEQF
TRBV6-5	TRBJ2-6	ASSYAPGAGANVLT
TRBV11-3	TRBJ2-2	ASSLASGIAGELF
TRBV19	TRBJ2-3	ASSIDPVAGSRDTQY
TRBV7-9	TRBJ1-4	ASGTSTGLAEKLF
TRBV7-2	TRBJ1-1	ASSPQKNTEAF
TRBV19	TRBJ1-2	ASTKNRDSYGYT
TRBV19	TRBJ2-5	ASSIRLGQIETQY
TRBV7-9	TRBJ1-1	ASSPWVQGAEAF
TRBV6-6	TRBJ1-3	ASSYGTAGNTIY
TRBV2	TRBJ1-2	ASSENGLINGYT
TRBV25-1	TRBJ2-7	ASSGGGGNLPEQY
TRBV30	TRBJ1-5	AWRQGDQPQH